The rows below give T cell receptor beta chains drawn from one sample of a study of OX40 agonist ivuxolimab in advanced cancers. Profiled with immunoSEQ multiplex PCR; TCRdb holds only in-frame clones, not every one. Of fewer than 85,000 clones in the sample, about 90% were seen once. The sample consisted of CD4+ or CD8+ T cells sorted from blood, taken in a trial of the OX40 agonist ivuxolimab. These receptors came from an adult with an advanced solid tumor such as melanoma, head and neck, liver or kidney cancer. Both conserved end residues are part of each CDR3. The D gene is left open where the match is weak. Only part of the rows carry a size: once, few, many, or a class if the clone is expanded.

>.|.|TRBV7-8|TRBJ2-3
CASSLGSVGTDTQYF
TGTGCCAGCAGCCTGGGCTCTGTTGGCACAGATACGCAGTATTTT
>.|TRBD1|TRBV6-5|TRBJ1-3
CASSLRGRPGNTIYF
TGTGCCAGCAGTCTCAGGGGGCGGCCTGGAAACACCATATATTTT
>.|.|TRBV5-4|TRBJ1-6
CASSRPLQAGNSPLHF
TGTGCCAGCAGCCGCCCTCTGCAGGCTGGCAATTCACCCCTCCACTTT
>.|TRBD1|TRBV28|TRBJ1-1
CASSLQGASNTEAFF
TGTGCCAGCAGCTTACAGGGGGCTTCGAACACTGAAGCTTTCTTT
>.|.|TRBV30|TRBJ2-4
CAWRTPRGRGENIQYF
TGTGCCTGGAGGACACCCAGGGGGCGGGGGGAAAACATTCAGTACTTC
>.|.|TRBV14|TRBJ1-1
CASSPFGRGASNTEAFF
TGTGCCAGCAGCCCCTTCGGAAGAGGGGCCTCGAACACTGAAGCTTTCTTT
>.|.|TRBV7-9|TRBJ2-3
CASSPDWSDTQYF
TGTGCCAGCAGCCCGGACTGGTCAGATACGCAGTATTTT
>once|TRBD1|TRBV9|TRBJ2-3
CASSVGTGAHTDTQYF
TGTGCCAGCAGCGTAGGGACAGGGGCCCACACAGATACGCAGTATTTT
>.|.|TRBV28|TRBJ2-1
CASTQGGKNEQFF
TGTGCCAGCACCCAGGGGGGGAAAAATGAGCAGTTCTTC
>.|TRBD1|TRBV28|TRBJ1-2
CASSRGSGYTF
TGTGCCAGCAGCAGGGGGTCGGGCTACACCTTC
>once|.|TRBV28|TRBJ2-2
CASSLGDWTTGELFF
TGTGCCAGCAGTTTAGGGGATTGGACCACCGGGGAGCTGTTTTTT
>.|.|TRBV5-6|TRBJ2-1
CASSFTDNEQFF
TGTGCCAGCAGCTTCACGGACAATGAGCAGTTCTTC
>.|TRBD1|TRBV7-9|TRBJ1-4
CASSMTQGASEKLFF
TGTGCCAGCAGTATGACACAGGGGGCGAGCGAAAAACTGTTTTTT
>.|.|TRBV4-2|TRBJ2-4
CASSQDQGLAKNIQYF
TGTGCCAGCAGCCAAGATCAGGGTCTAGCCAAAAACATTCAGTACTTC
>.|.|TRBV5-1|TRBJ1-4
CASSLVGAGNNEKLFF
TGCGCCAGCAGCTTGGTAGGGGCAGGAAATAATGAAAAACTGTTTTTT
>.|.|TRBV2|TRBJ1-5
CASSEGGRQPQHF
TGTGCCAGCAGTGAAGGGGGCCGGCAGCCCCAGCATTTT
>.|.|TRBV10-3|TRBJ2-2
CAISVGGVNTGELFF
TGTGCCATCAGTGTAGGGGGGGTGAACACCGGGGAGCTGTTTTTT
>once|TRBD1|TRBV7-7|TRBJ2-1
CASSLEGAPIDEQFF
TGTGCTAGCAGCTTAGAGGGGGCCCCGATCGATGAGCAGTTCTTC
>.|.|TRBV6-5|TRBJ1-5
CASSLWEMGQPQHF
TGTGCCAGCAGTTTATGGGAGATGGGACAGCCCCAGCATTTT
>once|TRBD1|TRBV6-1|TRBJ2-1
CASRHRGQGEQFF
TGTGCCAGCAGACACAGGGGGCAGGGTGAGCAGTTCTTC
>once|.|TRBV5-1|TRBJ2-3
CASSEQTDTQYF
TGCGCCAGCAGTGAACAAACAGATACGCAGTATTTT
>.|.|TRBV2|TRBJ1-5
CASRHTNQPQHF
TGTGCCAGCAGACACACCAATCAGCCCCAGCATTTT
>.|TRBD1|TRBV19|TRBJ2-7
CASSIRTGSEQYF
TGTGCCAGTAGTATAAGGACAGGGAGCGAGCAGTACTTC
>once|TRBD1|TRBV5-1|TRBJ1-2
CASSTHLRQGNYGYTF
TGCGCCAGCAGCACACACCTAAGACAGGGCAACTATGGCTACACCTTC
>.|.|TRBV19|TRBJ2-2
CASSILSTVTGELFF
TGTGCCAGTAGTATATTATCCACCGTCACCGGGGAGCTGTTTTTT
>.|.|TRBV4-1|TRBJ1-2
CASSQIGDYGYTF
TGCGCCAGCAGCCAGATAGGAGATTATGGCTACACCTTC
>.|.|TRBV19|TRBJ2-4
CASSIDVSVGIVKNIQYF
TGTGCCAGTAGTATAGATGTTTCAGTAGGGATTGTCAAAAACATTCAGTACTTC
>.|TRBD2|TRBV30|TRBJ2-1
CAWSTGTSGNEQFF
TGTGCCTGGAGTACAGGGACTAGCGGCAATGAGCAGTTCTTC
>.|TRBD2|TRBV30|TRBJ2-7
CAWSAGLASGEQYF
TGTGCCTGGAGTGCCGGACTAGCAAGCGGCGAGCAGTACTTC
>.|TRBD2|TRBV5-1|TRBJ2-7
CASSRTGGGGPYEQYF
TGCGCCAGCAGCCGGACGGGCGGGGGGGGCCCCTACGAGCAGTACTTC